The present T cell receptor beta chain was sequenced within a study of cytomegalovirus exposure and HLA in healthy donors. Study outcomes and limitations: Previous analysis showed most TCR beta V segments were productive about 87% or about 30% of the time. In a later analysis, HLA-associated TCR beta chains were more clonally expanded than equally common others. Beyond CMV serostatus, there was no information to go on about immune exposure.

Germline V CDR1 and CDR2: LNHDA, SQIVND (reference sequence). Trimming pared 8 bases from V and 3 bases from J, leaving 20 bases between. The CDR3 sequence is 15 residues long. With 60 Vbeta and 13 Jbeta primers, the PCR was carried out. The repertoire was sequenced with immunoSEQ multiplex PCR; TCRdb's copy has only in-frame clones and lacks some. The sample includes around 190,000 clones, 85% to 90% of them seen just once. Remarks on this clone: Antigen unknown.

The sequenced material came from PBMCs. The rearrangement links TRBV19 to TRBJ2-7; perhaps TRBD2 as D (5 bases). This sequence was found in a woman under 30 in good health and CMV-seronegative. This CDR3 reads CASRIMGVGNYEQYF. The CDR3 DNA reads TGTGCCAGTCGAATCATGGGAGTGGGGAACTACGAGCAGTACTTC.